This TCR beta chain was sequenced for a study of OX40 agonist ivuxolimab in advanced cancers. Looking at the study overall: Subjects had a mean age of about 65 years, with a range of roughly 23 to 79; about 83% were male. Study-level findings and limits: In the expanded peripheral T cells, antigen specificity was never determined. Some nonresponders additionally presented with little normalized T-cell clonal expansion.

This clone was recorded only once. Its matching antigen is unknown. The investigators sampled blood at baseline, at cycle 4 day 1, and at cycle 7 day 1. The V gene lost 3 bases and the J gene lost 10 bases, with 17 bases spanning the gap. Germline V gives CDR1 SGHNT, CDR2 YYREEE (reference sequence). The CDR3 totals 15 residues. Profiled with immunoSEQ multiplex PCR; TCRdb holds only in-frame clones, not every one. There are roughly 80,000 clones in the sample; more than 80% occur only once, and roughly 2.2% lies in the top ten. The chain carries TRBV5-4 and TRBJ1-6, with a weak D call TRBD1 (6 bases). The sample consisted of CD4+ or CD8+ T cells sorted from blood, taken in a trial of the OX40 agonist ivuxolimab. The origin of this receptor is an adult with an advanced solid tumor such as melanoma, head and neck, liver or kidney cancer. The CDR3, as DNA: TGTGCCAGCAGCTCCCCCGGGACAAAAGTCTCACCCCTCCACTTT. As protein: CASSSPGTKVSPLHF.